The clone carrying this T cell receptor (beta chain) showed up many times. Its antigen is currently unknown. The data were obtained in a study of T cells in Graves' hyperthyroidism and ophthalmopathy. Amplification yielded TCR beta CDR3 regions, with RNA transcripts as the source. The HTBI set primed first-round TCR CDR3 RT-PCR. Using its own MiXCR run on the multiplex PCR reads, TCRdb lists one record per CDR3 protein. The sample shows 300,000 to 450,000 distinct CDR3 sequences, 13% to 15% of them seen only once. The CDR3 length is 13 residues. Germline loops: CDR1 SQVTM, CDR2 ANQGSEA. Trimming stripped 6 bases from V and 5 bases from J, with 16 bases between. Study-wide results and limits: Most thyroid clonotypes with frequency above 0.001 were detected in blood.

A NOSPECS grade of at least 4, a Clinical Activity Score of at least 3 and duration under 3 months were recorded in ophthalmopathy patients. The study excluded patients with uncontrolled infection, other autoimmune disease, pregnancy or lactation. Out of 10 ml of fresh peripheral blood came the PBMCs. This clonotype was sampled from a woman aged 30 to 39 with Graves' ophthalmopathy. This rearrangement joins TRBV29-1 to TRBJ1-1, with D possibly TRBD1 on 5 matching bases. The sequenced sample was blood. CDR3 amino acids: CSVPGQVETEAFF. For the CDR3, the DNA is TGCAGCGTCCCGGGGCAGGTAGAGACTGAAGCTTTCTTT.